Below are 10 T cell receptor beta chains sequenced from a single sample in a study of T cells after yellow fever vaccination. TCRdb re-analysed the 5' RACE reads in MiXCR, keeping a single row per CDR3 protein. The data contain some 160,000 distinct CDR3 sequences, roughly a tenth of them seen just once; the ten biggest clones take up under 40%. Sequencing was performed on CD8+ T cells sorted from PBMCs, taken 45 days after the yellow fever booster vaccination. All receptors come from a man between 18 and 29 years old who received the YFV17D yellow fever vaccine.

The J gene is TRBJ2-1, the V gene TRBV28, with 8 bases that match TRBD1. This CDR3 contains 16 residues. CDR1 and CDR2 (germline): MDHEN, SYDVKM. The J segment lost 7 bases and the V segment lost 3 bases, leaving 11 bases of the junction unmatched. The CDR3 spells CASSFDRGPSPNEQFF. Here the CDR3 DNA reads TGTGCCAGCAGTTTCGACAGGGGCCCGTCGCCAAATGAGCAGTTCTTC.

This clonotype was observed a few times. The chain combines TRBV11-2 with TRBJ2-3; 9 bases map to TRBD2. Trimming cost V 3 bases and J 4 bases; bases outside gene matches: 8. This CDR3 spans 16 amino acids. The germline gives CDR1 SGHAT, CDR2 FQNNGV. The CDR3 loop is CASSFPRGGPADTQYF. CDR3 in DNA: TGTGCCAGCAGCTTTCCGCGGGGGGGGCCCGCAGATACGCAGTATTTT. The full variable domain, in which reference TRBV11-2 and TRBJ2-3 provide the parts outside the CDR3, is EAGVAQSPRYKIIEKRQSVAFWCNPISGHATLYWYQQILGQGPKLLIQFQNNGVVDDSQLPKDRFSAERLKGVDSTLKIQPAKLEDSAVYLCASSFPRGGPADTQYFGPGTRLTVL.

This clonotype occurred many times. The CDR3 sequence is CASSFGPGNTEAFF. The CDR3 DNA is TGTGCCAGCAGCTTCGGACCTGGGAACACTGAAGCTTTCTTT. The gene calls are TRBV7-3 and TRBJ1-1, with unresolved D. This CDR3 has 14 residues. Germline V lookup: CDR1 SGHTA, CDR2 FQGTGA. V was clipped by 3 bases and J by 1 base, with 9 bases between them.

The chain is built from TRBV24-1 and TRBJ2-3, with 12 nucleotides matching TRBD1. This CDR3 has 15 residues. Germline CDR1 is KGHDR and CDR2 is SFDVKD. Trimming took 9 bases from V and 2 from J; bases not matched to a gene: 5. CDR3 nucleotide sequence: TGTGCCACCGGCCCGGGACAGGGGGCCACAGATACGCAGTATTTT. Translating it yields CATGPGQGATDTQYF.

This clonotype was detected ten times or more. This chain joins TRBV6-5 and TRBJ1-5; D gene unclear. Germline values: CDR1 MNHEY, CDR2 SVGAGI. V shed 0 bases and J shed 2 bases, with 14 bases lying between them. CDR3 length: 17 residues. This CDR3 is CASSYSFPPGGNQPQHF. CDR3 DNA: TGTGCCAGCAGTTACTCGTTCCCCCCTGGGGGCAATCAGCCCCAGCATTTT.

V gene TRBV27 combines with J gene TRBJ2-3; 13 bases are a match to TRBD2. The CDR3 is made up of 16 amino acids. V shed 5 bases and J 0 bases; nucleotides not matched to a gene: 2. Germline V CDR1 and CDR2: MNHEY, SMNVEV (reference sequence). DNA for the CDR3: TGTGCCAGCAGTGGACTAGCGGGGGAGAGCACAGATACGCAGTATTTT. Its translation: CASSGLAGESTDTQYF.

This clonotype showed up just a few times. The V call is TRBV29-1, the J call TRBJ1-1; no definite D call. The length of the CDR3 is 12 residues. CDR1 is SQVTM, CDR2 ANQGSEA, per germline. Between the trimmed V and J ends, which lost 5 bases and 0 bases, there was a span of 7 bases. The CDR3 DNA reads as TGCAGCGTTTACAAACTGAACACTGAAGCTTTCTTT. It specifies CSVYKLNTEAFF.

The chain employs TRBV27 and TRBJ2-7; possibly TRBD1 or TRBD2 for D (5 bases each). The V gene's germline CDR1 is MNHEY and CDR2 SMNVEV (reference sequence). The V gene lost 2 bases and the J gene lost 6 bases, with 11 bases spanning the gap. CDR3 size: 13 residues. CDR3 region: CASSLGGIGEQYV. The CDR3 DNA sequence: TGTGCCAGCAGTTTAGGGGGTATTGGCGAGCAGTACGTC.

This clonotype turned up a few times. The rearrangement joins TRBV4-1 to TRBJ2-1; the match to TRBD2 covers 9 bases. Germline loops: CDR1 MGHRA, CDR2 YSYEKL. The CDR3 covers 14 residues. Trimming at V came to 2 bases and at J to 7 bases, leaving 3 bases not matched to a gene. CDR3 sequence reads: CASSQMTSGNEQFF. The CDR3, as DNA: TGCGCCAGCAGCCAAATGACTAGCGGAAATGAGCAGTTCTTC.

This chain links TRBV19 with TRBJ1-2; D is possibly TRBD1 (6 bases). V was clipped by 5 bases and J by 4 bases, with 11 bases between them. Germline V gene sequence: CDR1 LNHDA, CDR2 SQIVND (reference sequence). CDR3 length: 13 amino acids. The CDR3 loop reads CASSGTSIYGYTF. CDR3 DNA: TGTGCCAGTAGTGGGACAAGTATCTATGGCTACACCTTC.